This paragraph covers one T cell receptor beta chain sequence. The data were obtained in a study of control samples from healthy donors and cancer patients. Only in-frame clones appear in the TCRdb table, and some are missing; sequencing was by immunoSEQ multiplex PCR. Among roughly 70,000 clones listed, approximately 87% were seen once. With 8 bases removed from V and 0 bases from J, the gap between germline ends came to 10 bases. The length of the CDR3 is 13 residues. CDR1 is MDHEN and CDR2 is SYDVKM in the germline V gene. This chain connects TRBV28 to TRBJ1-1; D gene unclear. The TCR originated in a man aged 50 to 59 in good health. The material sequenced was blood. CDR3 residues: CASGDNMNTEAFF. CDR3 DNA: TGTGCCAGCGGAGACAACATGAACACTGAAGCTTTCTTT.